A selection of T cell receptor beta chains follows, all from one sample in a study of T-cell reconstitution after alpha-beta-depleted transplantation in children. TCRdb re-called the PCR reads through MiXCR, storing one row per CDR3 protein. Here the sample spans approximately 220,000 distinct CDR3 sequences, roughly a sixth being singletons. The sample was PBMCs, mostly from graft donor cells, taken 360 days after TCRalphabeta/CD19-depleted stem cell transplant. These receptors came from a male patient under 10 years old who had a stem cell transplant for acute lymphoblastic leukemia, so the T cells may come from the graft donor. The CDR3 runs from the conserved cysteine through the conserved F or W. The D gene is left open where the match is weak. Size is stated for part of the rows, as once, few or many counts, or as a class when the clone is expanded.

CASSLPTAMGNEQFF | TGTGCCAGCAGTTTACCGACAGCTATGGGGAATGAGCAGTTCTTC | . | 15 | TRBJ2-1 | . | TRBV12-3/TRBV12-4
CASRPPGFTGELFF | TGTGCCAGCAGACCACCCGGGTTTACCGGGGAGCTGTTTTTT | . | 14 | TRBJ2-2 | . | TRBV7-9
CASSRTTSSTDTQYF | TGTGCCAGCAGCCGTACTACCTCCTCCACAGATACGCAGTATTTT | . | 15 | TRBJ2-3 | . | TRBV4-2
CASSLGMFSGANVLTF | TGTGCCAGCAGTTTAGGAATGTTCTCTGGGGCCAACGTCCTGACTTTC | few | 16 | TRBJ2-6 | . | TRBV12-3/TRBV12-4
CASSLLASLANEQFF | TGCGCCAGCAGCTTACTAGCCAGTTTGGCAAATGAGCAGTTCTTC | . | 15 | TRBJ2-1 | . | TRBV5-1
CATSRRGNEKLFF | TGTGCCACCAGCAGAAGGGGGAATGAAAAACTGTTTTTT | . | 13 | TRBJ1-4 | . | TRBV15
CASSQDLRGGLTDTQYF | TGCGCCAGCAGCCAAGATCTACGTGGGGGGTTGACAGATACGCAGTATTTT | few | 17 | TRBJ2-3 | . | TRBV4-3
CASSPGSTNEKLFF | TGTGCCAGCTCACCGGGATCAACTAATGAAAAACTGTTTTTT | many | 14 | TRBJ1-4 | . | TRBV18
CASSPRPRASSEQYF | TGTGCCAGCTCGCCTCGTCCGAGAGCGTCAAGCGAGCAGTACTTC | . | 15 | TRBJ2-7 | . | TRBV18
CSVGSTTGELFF | TGCAGCGTTGGAAGCACCACCGGGGAGCTGTTTTTT | . | 12 | TRBJ2-2 | . | TRBV29-1